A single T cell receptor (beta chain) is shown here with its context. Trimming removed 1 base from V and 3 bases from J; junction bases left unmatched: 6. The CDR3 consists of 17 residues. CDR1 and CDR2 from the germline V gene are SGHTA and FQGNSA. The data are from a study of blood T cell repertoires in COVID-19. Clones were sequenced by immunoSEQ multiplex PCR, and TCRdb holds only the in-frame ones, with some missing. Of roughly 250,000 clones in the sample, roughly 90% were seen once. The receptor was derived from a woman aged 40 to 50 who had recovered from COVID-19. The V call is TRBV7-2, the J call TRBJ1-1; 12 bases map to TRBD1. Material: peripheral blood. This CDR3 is CASSLVGTGGLDTEAFF. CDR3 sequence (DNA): TGTGCCAGCAGCTTAGTTGGGACAGGGGGCCTGGACACTGAAGCTTTCTTT.